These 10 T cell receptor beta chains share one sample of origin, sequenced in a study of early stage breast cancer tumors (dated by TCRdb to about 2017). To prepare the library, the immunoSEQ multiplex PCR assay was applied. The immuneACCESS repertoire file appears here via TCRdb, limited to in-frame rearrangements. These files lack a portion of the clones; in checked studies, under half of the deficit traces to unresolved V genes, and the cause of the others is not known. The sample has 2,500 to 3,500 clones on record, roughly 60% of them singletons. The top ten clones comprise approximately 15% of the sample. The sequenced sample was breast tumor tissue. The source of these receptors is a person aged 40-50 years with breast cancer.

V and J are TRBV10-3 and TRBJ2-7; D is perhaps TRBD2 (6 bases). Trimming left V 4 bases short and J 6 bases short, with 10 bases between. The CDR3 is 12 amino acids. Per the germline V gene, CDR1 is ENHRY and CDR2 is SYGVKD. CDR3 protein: CAISGGGSEQYF. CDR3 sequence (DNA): TGTGCCATCAGTGGTGGAGGGAGCGAGCAGTACTTC.

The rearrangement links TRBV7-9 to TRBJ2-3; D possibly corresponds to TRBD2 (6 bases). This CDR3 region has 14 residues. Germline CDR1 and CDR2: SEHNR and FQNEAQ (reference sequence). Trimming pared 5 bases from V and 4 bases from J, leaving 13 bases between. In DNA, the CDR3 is TGTGCCAGCAGCCCCGAGGACTATTCAGATACGCAGTATTTT. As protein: CASSPEDYSDTQYF.

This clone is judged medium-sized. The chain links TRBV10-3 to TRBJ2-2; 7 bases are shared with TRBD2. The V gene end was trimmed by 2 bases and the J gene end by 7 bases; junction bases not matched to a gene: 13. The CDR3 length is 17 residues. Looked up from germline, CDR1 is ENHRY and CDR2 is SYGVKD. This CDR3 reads CAISESRAGAGFGELFF. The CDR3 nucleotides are TGTGCCATCAGTGAGAGTAGGGCGGGAGCCGGATTCGGGGAGCTGTTTTTT.

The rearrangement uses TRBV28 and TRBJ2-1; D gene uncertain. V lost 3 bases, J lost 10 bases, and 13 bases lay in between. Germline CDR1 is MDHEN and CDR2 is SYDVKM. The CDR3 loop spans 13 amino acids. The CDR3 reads CASSFQVEIEQFF. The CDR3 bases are TGTGCCAGCAGTTTTCAGGTGGAAATCGAGCAGTTCTTC. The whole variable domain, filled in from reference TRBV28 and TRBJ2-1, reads DVKVTQSSRYLVKRTGEKVFLECVQDMDHENMFWYRQDPGLGLRLIYFSYDVKMKEKGDIPEGYSVSREKKERFSLILESASTNQTSMYLCASSFQVEIEQFFGPGTRLTVL.

CDR3 protein: CASSPGSGETQYF. In DNA, the CDR3 is TGTGCCAGCTCCCCGGGATCAGGGGAGACCCAGTACTTC. This rearrangement joins TRBV18 to TRBJ2-5; perhaps D is TRBD1 or TRBD2 (5 bases each). Germline V gene data show CDR1 as KGHSH and CDR2 as LQKENI. Trimming took off 6 bases at V and 5 bases at J, with 13 bases between the two ends. This CDR3 is built from 13 residues.

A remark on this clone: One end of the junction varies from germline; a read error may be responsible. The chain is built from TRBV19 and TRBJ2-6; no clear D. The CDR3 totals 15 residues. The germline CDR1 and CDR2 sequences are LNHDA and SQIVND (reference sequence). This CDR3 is CASSIGSSEANVLTF. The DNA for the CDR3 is TGTGCCAGTAGTATTGGTAGCTCTGAGGCCAACGTCCTGACTTTC.

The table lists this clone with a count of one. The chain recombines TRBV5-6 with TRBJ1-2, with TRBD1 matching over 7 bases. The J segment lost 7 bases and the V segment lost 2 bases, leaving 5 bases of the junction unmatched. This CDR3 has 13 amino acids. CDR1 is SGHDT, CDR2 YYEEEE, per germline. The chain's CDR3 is CASSLKGGVGYTF. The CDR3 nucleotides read TGTGCCAGCAGCTTAAAAGGGGGCGTTGGCTACACCTTC.

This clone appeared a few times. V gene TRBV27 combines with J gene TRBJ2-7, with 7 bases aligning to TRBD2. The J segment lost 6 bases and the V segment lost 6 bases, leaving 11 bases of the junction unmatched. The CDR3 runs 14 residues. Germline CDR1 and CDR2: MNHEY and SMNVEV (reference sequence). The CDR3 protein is CASSSGTILREQYF. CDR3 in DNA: TGTGCCAGCAGCTCCGGGACTATCCTTCGCGAGCAGTACTTC.

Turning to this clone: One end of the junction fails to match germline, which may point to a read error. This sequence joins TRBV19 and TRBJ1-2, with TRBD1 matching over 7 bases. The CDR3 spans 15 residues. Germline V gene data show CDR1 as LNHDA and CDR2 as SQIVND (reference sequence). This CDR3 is CASSVEGAAAYGYTF. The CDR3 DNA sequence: TGTGCCAGTAGTGTAGAGGGGGCTGCGGCCTATGGCTACACCTTC. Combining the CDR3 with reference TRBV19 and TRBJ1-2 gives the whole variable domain DGGITQSPKYLFRKEGQNVTLSCEQNLNHDAMYWYRQDPGQGLRLIYYSQIVNDFQKGDIAEGYSVSREKKESFPLTVTSAQKNPTAFYLCASSVEGAAAYGYTFGSGTRLTVV.

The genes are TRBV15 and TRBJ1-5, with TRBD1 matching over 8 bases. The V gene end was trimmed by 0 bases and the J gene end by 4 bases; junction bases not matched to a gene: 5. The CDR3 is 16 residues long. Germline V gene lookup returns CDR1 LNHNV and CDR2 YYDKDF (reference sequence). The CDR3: CATSRDKDRANQPQHF. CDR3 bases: TGTGCCACCAGCAGAGATAAGGACAGGGCTAATCAGCCCCAGCATTTT.